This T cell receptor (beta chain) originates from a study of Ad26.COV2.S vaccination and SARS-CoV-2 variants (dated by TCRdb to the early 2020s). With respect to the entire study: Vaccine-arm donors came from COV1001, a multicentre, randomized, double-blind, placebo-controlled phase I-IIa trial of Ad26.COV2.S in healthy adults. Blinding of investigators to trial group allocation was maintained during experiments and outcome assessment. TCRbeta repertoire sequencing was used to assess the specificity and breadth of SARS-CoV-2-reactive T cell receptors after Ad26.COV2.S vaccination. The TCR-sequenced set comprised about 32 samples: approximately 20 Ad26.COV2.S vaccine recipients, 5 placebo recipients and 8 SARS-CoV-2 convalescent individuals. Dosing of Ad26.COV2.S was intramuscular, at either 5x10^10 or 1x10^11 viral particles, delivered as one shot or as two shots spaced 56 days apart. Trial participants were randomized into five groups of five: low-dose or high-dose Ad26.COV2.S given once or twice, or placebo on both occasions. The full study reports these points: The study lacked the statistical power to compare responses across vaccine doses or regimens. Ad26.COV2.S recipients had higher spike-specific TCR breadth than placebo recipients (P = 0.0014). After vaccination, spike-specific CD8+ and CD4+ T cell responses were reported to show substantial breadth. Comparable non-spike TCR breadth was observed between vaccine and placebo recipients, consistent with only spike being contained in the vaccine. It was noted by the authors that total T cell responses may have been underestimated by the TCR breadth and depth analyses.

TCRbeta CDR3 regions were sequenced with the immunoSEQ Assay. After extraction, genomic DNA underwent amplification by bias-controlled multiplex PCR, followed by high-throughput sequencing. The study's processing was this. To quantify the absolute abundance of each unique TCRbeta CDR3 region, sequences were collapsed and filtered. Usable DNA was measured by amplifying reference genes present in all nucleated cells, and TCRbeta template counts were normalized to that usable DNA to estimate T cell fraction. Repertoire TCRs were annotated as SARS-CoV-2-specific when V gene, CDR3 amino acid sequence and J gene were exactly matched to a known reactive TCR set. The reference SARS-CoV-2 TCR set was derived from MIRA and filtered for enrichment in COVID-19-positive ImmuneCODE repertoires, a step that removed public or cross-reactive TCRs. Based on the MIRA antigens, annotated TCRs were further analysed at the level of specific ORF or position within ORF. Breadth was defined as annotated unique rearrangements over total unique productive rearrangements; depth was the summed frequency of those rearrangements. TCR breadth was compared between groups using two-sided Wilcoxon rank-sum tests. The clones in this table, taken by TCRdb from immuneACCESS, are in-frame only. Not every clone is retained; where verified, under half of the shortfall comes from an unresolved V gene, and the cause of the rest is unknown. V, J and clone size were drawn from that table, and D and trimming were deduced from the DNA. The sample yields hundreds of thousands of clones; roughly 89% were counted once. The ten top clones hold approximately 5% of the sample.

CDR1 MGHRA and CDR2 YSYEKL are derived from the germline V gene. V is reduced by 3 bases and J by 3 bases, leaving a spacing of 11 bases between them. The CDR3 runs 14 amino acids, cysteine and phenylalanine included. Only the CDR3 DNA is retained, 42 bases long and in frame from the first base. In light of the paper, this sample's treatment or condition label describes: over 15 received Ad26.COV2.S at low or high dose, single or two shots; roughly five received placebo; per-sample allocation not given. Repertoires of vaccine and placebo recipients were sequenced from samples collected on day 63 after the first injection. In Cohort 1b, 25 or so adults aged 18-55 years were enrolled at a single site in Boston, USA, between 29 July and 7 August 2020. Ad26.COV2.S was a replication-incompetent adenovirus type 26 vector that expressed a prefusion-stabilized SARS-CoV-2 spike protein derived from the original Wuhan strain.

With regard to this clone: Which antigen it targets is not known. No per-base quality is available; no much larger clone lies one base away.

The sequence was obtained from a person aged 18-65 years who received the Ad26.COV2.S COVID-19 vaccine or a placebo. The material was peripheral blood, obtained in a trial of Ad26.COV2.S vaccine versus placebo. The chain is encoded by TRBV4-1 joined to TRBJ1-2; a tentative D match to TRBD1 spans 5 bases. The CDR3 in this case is CASSHGGIDYGYTF. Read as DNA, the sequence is TGCGCCAGCAGCCATGGGGGAATCGACTATGGCTACACCTTC.